Shown below are 2 T cell receptor beta chains from a single sample sequenced in a study of blood T cell repertoires in COVID-19 (TCRdb year 2020). Preparation of the library involved the immunoSEQ multiplex PCR assay. The source is immuneACCESS, and TCRdb retained only in-frame sequences with V and J called. Part of the clones is not carried over; for the studies checked, unresolved V genes explain less than half of this, and the remainder is unexplained. This sample has 35,000 to 45,000 clones in its table, and 90% of those were observed once. Roughly 2.8% of the sample is held by the ten biggest clonotypes. The sequencing sample was made of peripheral blood. The receptors derive from a man aged 45-65 years with active COVID-19.

The rearrangement links TRBV2 to TRBJ1-1, with unresolved D. CDR1 is SNHLY and CDR2 is FYNNEI in the germline V gene. V dropped 3 bases and J dropped 0 bases, with 17 bases sitting between them. CDR3 size: 17 residues. The CDR3 region is CASSEFGVTYMNTEAFF. The CDR3 DNA reads as TGTGCCAGCAGTGAGTTCGGGGTTACTTATATGAACACTGAAGCTTTCTTT.

The V and J genes are TRBV7-3 and TRBJ2-3, with 8 bases lining up with TRBD1. Germline V gene sequence: CDR1 SGHTA, CDR2 FQGTGA. CDR3 length equals 15 residues. Trimming removed 0 bases from V and 5 bases from J; junction bases left unmatched: 4. Here the CDR3 DNA reads TGTGCCAGCAGCTTAACGGGACAGGAGATAGATACGCAGTATTTT. Translating gives CASSLTGQEIDTQYF.